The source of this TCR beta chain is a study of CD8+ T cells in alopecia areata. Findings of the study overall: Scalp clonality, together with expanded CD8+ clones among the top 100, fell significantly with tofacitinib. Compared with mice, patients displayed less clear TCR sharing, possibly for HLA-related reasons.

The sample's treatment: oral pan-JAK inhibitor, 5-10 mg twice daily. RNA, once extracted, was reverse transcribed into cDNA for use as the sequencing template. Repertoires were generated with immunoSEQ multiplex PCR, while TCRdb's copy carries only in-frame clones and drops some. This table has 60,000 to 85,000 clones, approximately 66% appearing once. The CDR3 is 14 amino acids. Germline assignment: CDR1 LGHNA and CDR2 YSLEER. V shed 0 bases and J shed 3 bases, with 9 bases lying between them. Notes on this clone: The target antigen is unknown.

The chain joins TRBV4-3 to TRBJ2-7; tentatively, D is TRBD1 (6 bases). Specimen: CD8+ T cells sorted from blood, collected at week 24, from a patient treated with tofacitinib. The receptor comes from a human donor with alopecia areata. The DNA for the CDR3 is TGCGCCAGCAGCCAAGAAGACAGGAGCTACGAGCAGTACTTC. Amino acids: CASSQEDRSYEQYF.